What follows are 25 T cell receptor beta chains derived from one specimen sequenced in a study of immune evolution from preneoplasia to lung adenocarcinoma. Clones were read by immunoSEQ multiplex PCR, and TCRdb kept only the in-frame ones, dropping some. The repertoire holds around 15,000 clones, about 88% seen once, with 2% to 3% in the top ten. Input material: FFPE invasive lung adenocarcinoma tissue. The source of these receptors is a person aged 65 to 79 with invasive lung adenocarcinoma.

The chain employs TRBV7-6 and TRBJ1-5, with D perhaps matching TRBD1 (5 bases). Germline V lookup: CDR1 SGHVS, CDR2 FNYEAQ. V lost 1 base and J lost 5, with 12 bases in between. The CDR3 length is 15 residues. The CDR3 DNA reads TGTGCCAGCAGCTTAGTAGACAGCGGGGATCAGCCCCAGCATTTT. Residues: CASSLVDSGDQPQHF.

The V gene is TRBV7-9, the J gene TRBJ2-1; TRBD2 agrees at 8 bases. The CDR3 sequence is 15 residues long. V gave up 7 bases and J gave up 6 bases; unmatched junction bases: 11. Germline V lookup: CDR1 SEHNR, CDR2 FQNEAQ (reference sequence). DNA for the CDR3: TGTGCCAGCACCCCGGCTCTAGCGGGTGTCAATGAGCAGTTCTTC. Translation gives CASTPALAGVNEQFF.

The rearrangement joins TRBV30 to TRBJ1-1; the D gene is possibly TRBD1 (5 bases). CDR3 length equals 14 residues. Germline CDR1 GTSNPN, CDR2 SVGIG (reference sequence). The ends were cut back, 6 bases at V and 4 bases at J, with 18 bases in the middle. CDR3 in amino acids: CACSRRGPGTEAFF. CDR3 coding DNA: TGTGCCTGCTCCCGACGGGGACCAGGCACTGAAGCTTTCTTT.

This chain links TRBV5-8 with TRBJ1-3, with D maybe TRBD1 (6 bases). This CDR3 is built from 14 residues. Germline values: CDR1 SGHTS, CDR2 YDEGEE. V lost 4 bases and J 4 bases, leaving 12 bases between the germline ends. The CDR3 loop reads CASSLSTGGNTIYF. The DNA of the CDR3 is TGTGCCAGCAGCCTATCGACAGGAGGAAACACCATATATTTT.

The chain carries TRBV11-2 and TRBJ1-3; D is uncertain. CDR1 is SGHAT and CDR2 is FQNNGV in the germline V gene. V was clipped by 0 bases and J by 7 bases, with 13 bases between them. The CDR3 covers 15 residues. The CDR3 nucleotides read TGTGCCAGCAGCTTAGATCGGCCCCCCGCGAACACCATATATTTT. Protein sequence: CASSLDRPPANTIYF.

CDR3 in amino acids: CSVVGGNEQYF. DNA of the CDR3: TGCAGCGTTGTTGGGGGCAACGAGCAGTACTTC. The chain combines TRBV29-1 with TRBJ2-7, with a weak D call TRBD1 (6 bases). V gave up 4 bases and J gave up 5 bases, with 9 bases separating them. CDR3 length: 11 residues. Germline CDR1 and CDR2: SQVTM and ANQGSEA.

The chain joins TRBV6-5 to TRBJ2-5; no clear D gene. The CDR3 is made up of 15 amino acids. V was cut by 0 bases and J by 3 bases, with 11 bases left in between. CDR1 is MNHEY, CDR2 SVGAGI, per germline. The CDR3 here is CASSYSMADEETQYF. The CDR3 DNA sequence: TGTGCCAGCAGTTACTCGATGGCAGACGAAGAGACCCAGTACTTC.

This sequence joins TRBV7-2 and TRBJ1-1; D is undetermined. Trimming removed 2 bases from V and 2 bases from J, with 12 bases in between. CDR1 is SGHTA and CDR2 is FQGNSA in the germline V gene. This CDR3 has 15 amino acids. The DNA for the CDR3 is TGTGCCAGCAGCTTATTTTGGTTACTAAACACTGAAGCTTTCTTT. This encodes CASSLFWLLNTEAFF.

The V gene is TRBV5-5, the J gene TRBJ2-6; 7 bases are shared with TRBD2. Germline V gives CDR1 SGHKS, CDR2 YYEKEE (reference sequence). V lost 0 bases to trimming and J lost 0 bases; unmatched junction nucleotides: 6. This CDR3 region has 18 residues. Written as DNA, the CDR3 is TGTGCCAGCAGCTTGGGGCTCGCGGGGGTCTCTGGGGCCAACGTCCTGACTTTC. It encodes CASSLGLAGVSGANVLTF.

The chain links TRBV4-2 to TRBJ2-5; the D is unclear. The V and J ends lost 0 bases and 5 bases respectively, with 16 bases between them. Germline CDR1 and CDR2: LGHNA and YNFKEQ. This CDR3 has 16 residues. This chain's CDR3 is CASSQDAGLDWETQYF. CDR3 sequence (DNA): TGTGCCAGCAGCCAAGATGCCGGGTTAGACTGGGAGACCCAGTACTTC.

This clone appeared a few times. V is TRBV15 and J is TRBJ1-1; 9 bases agree with TRBD1. Germline CDR1 reads LNHNV; CDR2 reads YYDKDF (reference sequence). With 4 bases clipped from V and 1 base from J, the junction kept 4 bases outside the gene matches. The CDR3 extends over 15 amino acids. DNA for the CDR3: TGTGCCACCAGCATCAGGGGACAGGGGAACACTGAAGCTTTCTTT. Its translation is CATSIRGQGNTEAFF. Filled out from reference TRBV15 and TRBJ1-1, the complete variable domain reads DAMVIQNPRYQVTQFGKPVTLSCSQTLNHNVMYWYQQKSSQAPKLLFHYYDKDFNNEADTPDNFQSRRPNTSFCFLDIRSPGLGDTAMYLCATSIRGQGNTEAFFGQGTRLTVV.

The rearrangement joins TRBV2 to TRBJ1-2; D unresolved. V lost 3 bases to trimming and J lost 9 bases, with 17 bases between them. This CDR3 has 14 residues. Germline V gene lookup returns CDR1 SNHLY and CDR2 FYNNEI. CDR3 sequence (DNA): TGTGCCAGCAGTGACCGGGAAGGTTTCGGACGCTACACCTTC. It encodes CASSDREGFGRYTF. Full variable domain (outside the CDR3, taken from reference TRBV2 and TRBJ1-2): EPEVTQTPSHQVTQMGQEVILRCVPISNHLYFYWYRQILGQKVEFLVSFYNNEISEKSEIFDDQFSVERPDGSNFTLKIRSTKLEDSAMYFCASSDREGFGRYTFGSGTRLTVV.

V and J are TRBV5-4 and TRBJ2-5; TRBD1 agrees at 10 bases. J was trimmed by 5 bases and V by 4 bases; bases with no gene match: 5. CDR3 length: 14 residues. Per the germline V gene, CDR1 is SGHNT and CDR2 is YYREEE (reference sequence). The CDR3 is CASSVDRGAETQYF. The CDR3 nucleotides read TGTGCCAGCAGCGTGGACAGGGGGGCGGAGACCCAGTACTTC.

This chain connects TRBV5-1 to TRBJ1-2, with D possibly TRBD1 on 5 matching bases. The CDR3 is 14 residues long. The germline V and J ends were trimmed by 0 bases and 8 bases, with 14 bases remaining between them. Germline V gene sequence: CDR1 SGHRS, CDR2 YFSETQ. The chain's CDR3 is CASSLATGLEGYTF. Written as DNA, the CDR3 is TGCGCCAGCAGCTTGGCCACAGGCTTGGAGGGCTACACCTTC.

The gene calls are TRBV28 and TRBJ1-1, with D uncertain. The ends were cut back, 4 bases at V and 1 base at J, with 7 bases in the middle. Germline V gives CDR1 MDHEN, CDR2 SYDVKM. This CDR3 is 13 amino acids long. CDR3 sequence: CASSYEQNTEAFF. CDR3 DNA sequence: TGTGCCAGCAGTTACGAACAGAACACTGAAGCTTTCTTT.

The rearrangement links TRBV6-1 to TRBJ1-3; the D is unclear. This CDR3 contains 11 residues. Trimming removed 7 bases from V and 3 bases from J, with 4 bases in between. The V gene's germline CDR1 is MNHNS and CDR2 SASEGT. In nucleotides, the CDR3 is TGTGCCAGCATGGTTGGAAACACCATATATTTT. Protein sequence: CASMVGNTIYF.

The genes are TRBV6-1 and TRBJ1-1; D ambiguous. V was pared by 2 bases and J by 6 bases, with 10 bases between. This CDR3 has 13 amino acids. Germline CDR1 is MNHNS and CDR2 is SASEGT. DNA of the CDR3: TGTGCCAGCAGTGAACTCTACGACCCTGAAGCTTTCTTT. This gives the protein CASSELYDPEAFF.

The table lists this clone with a few counts. The V and J genes are TRBV19 and TRBJ2-1; unclear D gene. V lost 0 bases and J 8 bases, leaving 5 bases between the germline ends. The CDR3 totals 12 residues. The germline gives CDR1 LNHDA, CDR2 SQIVND (reference sequence). The CDR3 protein is CASSIDGDEQFF. For the CDR3, the DNA is TGTGCCAGTAGTATAGATGGGGATGAGCAGTTCTTC. Full variable domain (missing parts from reference TRBV19 and TRBJ2-1): DGGITQSPKYLFRKEGQNVTLSCEQNLNHDAMYWYRQDPGQGLRLIYYSQIVNDFQKGDIAEGYSVSREKKESFPLTVTSAQKNPTAFYLCASSIDGDEQFFGPGTRLTVL.

This chain connects TRBV29-1 to TRBJ1-3, with 8 bases fitting TRBD1. Germline V CDR1 and CDR2: SQVTM, ANQGSEA. The CDR3 has 13 amino acids. The V segment lost 4 bases and the J segment 4 bases; nucleotides outside the gene matches: 3. The CDR3 region is CSVVTGGGNTIYF. The DNA of the CDR3 is TGCAGCGTTGTTACAGGGGGAGGAAACACCATATATTTT.

The chain is built from TRBV6-5 and TRBJ2-7; 10 bases align to TRBD2. The ends lost 5 bases at V and 3 bases at J; junction bases unmatched: 4. Germline-derived CDR1 and CDR2 are MNHEY and SVGAGI. This CDR3 is 14 amino acids long. This CDR3 reads CASSPTSGRYEQYF. The CDR3 DNA sequence: TGTGCCAGCAGTCCGACTAGCGGGCGCTACGAGCAGTACTTC.

The chain has TRBV4-2 and TRBJ1-4, with D uncertain. The CDR3 length is 15 residues. Germline CDR1 LGHNA, CDR2 YNFKEQ. The germline V and J ends were trimmed by 3 bases and 0 bases, with 8 bases remaining between them. CDR3 region: CASSHGAATNEKLFF. The CDR3 DNA reads TGTGCCAGCAGCCATGGCGCTGCAACTAATGAAAAACTGTTTTTT.

This chain connects TRBV18 to TRBJ2-3, with a possible D match to TRBD2 (5 bases). Trimming removed 6 bases from V and 5 bases from J, with 12 bases in between. Per germline, CDR1 KGHSH and CDR2 LQKENI. The CDR3 totals 13 residues. Here the CDR3 DNA reads TGTGCCAGCTCCCCTAGAGCGGAAGATACGCAGTATTTT. It encodes CASSPRAEDTQYF.

The table lists this clone with a few counts. This chain connects TRBV12-5 to TRBJ1-2; 11 bases line up with TRBD1. CDR3 length: 13 residues. V trimming: 3 bases; J trimming: 7 bases; junction bases outside the gene matches: 1. Germline V gene data show CDR1 as LGHNT and CDR2 as FRNRAP. The CDR3 DNA is TGTGCTAGTGGTTTAGGGACAGGGGGTGGCTACACCTTC. It codes for CASGLGTGGGYTF. The complete variable domain, with remaining parts taken from reference TRBV12-5 and TRBJ1-2, reads DARVTQTPRHKVTEMGQEVTMRCQPILGHNTVFWYRQTMMQGLELLAYFRNRAPLDDSGMPKDRFSAEMPDATLATLKIQPSEPRDSAVYFCASGLGTGGGYTFGSGTRLTVV.

Only a few counts were recorded for this clone. The chain is built from TRBV30 and TRBJ2-5; unclear D gene. This CDR3 region has 14 residues. Germline CDR1 reads GTSNPN; CDR2 reads SVGIG (reference sequence). The ends were cut back, 2 bases at V and 5 bases at J, with 15 bases in the middle. CDR3 sequence: CAWSNRGAGETQYF. The CDR3 DNA sequence: TGTGCCTGGAGTAACAGAGGCGCCGGCGAGACCCAGTACTTC.

Only one count was recorded for this clone. The gene calls are TRBV30 and TRBJ2-3; 12 bases fit TRBD1. The CDR3 length is 18 residues. V lost 3 bases to trimming and J lost 6 bases; unmatched junction nucleotides: 16. Germline CDR1 reads GTSNPN; CDR2 reads SVGIG (reference sequence). CDR3 loop: CAWSHSPGQGARADTQYF. CDR3 in DNA: TGTGCCTGGAGCCACTCGCCGGGACAGGGGGCGAGAGCTGATACGCAGTATTTT.